A selection of T cell receptor beta chains follows, all from one sample in a study of blood T cell repertoires in COVID-19. Profiled with immunoSEQ multiplex PCR; TCRdb holds only in-frame clones, not every one. The sample carries about 400,000 clones, approximately 86% recorded once. Sequenced material: PBMCs or T cells enriched from blood (not recorded which). These receptor sequences come from a middle-aged woman with acute COVID-19. The conserved cysteine and the conserved F or W are not part of the CDR3 here. Fields, in order: V gene, J gene, CDR3 protein.

TRBV7-9,TRBJ2-3,ASSLTGQGAHASTDTQY
TRBV18,TRBJ1-5,ASSPTGLNQPQH
TRBV20-1,TRBJ2-7,SASHSGGSSYEQY
TRBV2,TRBJ1-5,ASRRDSNQPQH
TRBV7-9,TRBJ2-1,AGVYRNEQF
TRBV6-5,TRBJ2-7,ASSLDRGGEQY
TRBV30,TRBJ1-5,AWTGASDQPQH
TRBV13,TRBJ1-1,ASSPRNTEAF
TRBV18,TRBJ2-1,ASSTRTGSSYNEQF
TRBV3-1/TRBV3-2,TRBJ1-5,ASSQQAGQPQH
TRBV3-1/TRBV3-2,TRBJ1-4,ASSQGNRASGEKLF
TRBV30,TRBJ1-2,AWSVSGQGFGYT
TRBV2,TRBJ1-2,ASRTGSVGYT
TRBV7-6,TRBJ2-7,ASSQTGGFEQY
TRBV2,TRBJ2-6,ASSATGGAGANVLT
TRBV27,TRBJ1-1,ASTSQQGARDTEAF
TRBV6-1,TRBJ2-2,ASSEMRVTGELF
TRBV2,TRBJ2-1,ASRGTGGEQF
TRBV3-1/TRBV3-2,TRBJ2-1,ASSRGSGLPNEQF
TRBV19,TRBJ1-1,ASSPTGVYTEAF
TRBV6-5,TRBJ2-5,ASSIAGGPETQY
TRBV10-1,TRBJ1-2,ASSESDRGGGYT
TRBV2,TRBJ2-7,ASLGAGRNEQY
TRBV19,TRBJ2-1,ASRSSGGNYNEQF
TRBV6-5,TRBJ1-2,ASTRGPIYGYT
TRBV28,TRBJ1-5,ASSQGTVFNQPQH
TRBV19,TRBJ1-6,ASKGTRGHNNSPLH
TRBV18,TRBJ2-7,ASSKDRAVGEQY
TRBV5-8,TRBJ1-1,ASSPTFEAF
TRBV5-1,TRBJ1-2,ASSLQGTDYGYT
TRBV14,TRBJ1-2,ASSQDIRYGYT
TRBV11-2,TRBJ2-5,ASSYGGETQY
TRBV11-2,TRBJ2-7,ASSRSNEQY
TRBV5-6,TRBJ2-7,ASSDPPGTLGYEQY
TRBV5-1,TRBJ1-3,ASNGGNPGNTIY
TRBV6-6,TRBJ2-7,ASSYMTGLYEQY
TRBV5-1,TRBJ1-5,ASSLVLGQPQH
TRBV11-2,TRBJ2-3,ASSFLPGLAGASTDTQY
TRBV4-2,TRBJ1-5,ASSQDWSSNQPQH
TRBV6-1,TRBJ2-3,ASSEGRGGAVDTQY
TRBV7-9,TRBJ1-2,ASSPPTGLGYT
TRBV9,TRBJ2-2,ASSPRTGTRSGELF
TRBV5-1,TRBJ1-3,ASSGTGATGNTIY
TRBV2,TRBJ1-1,ASSGTGGRTEAF
TRBV19,TRBJ1-6,ASRTGGDNSPLH
TRBV21-1,TRBJ1-1,ASSLAPPGVGTEAF
TRBV9,TRBJ1-2,ASSALGAKNYGYT
TRBV3-1/TRBV3-2,TRBJ1-2,ASSHRGGFYGYT
TRBV18,TRBJ1-4,ASSPNPVGTNEKLF
TRBV24-1,TRBJ2-7,ATISGWYEQY
TRBV7-4,TRBJ2-7,ASSFKQGSYEQY
TRBV19,TRBJ2-2,ASIQGQKTGELF
TRBV27,TRBJ1-1,ASSLRPKGAEAF
TRBV15,TRBJ2-7,ATSVQGGSYEQY
TRBV19,TRBJ2-3,ASSPRGRTDTQY
TRBV11-3,TRBJ2-1,ASSPRTSGFNNEQF
TRBV11-3,TRBJ1-1,ASSPATTAEAF